This passage covers 22 T cell receptor beta chains from one sample sequenced in a study of human T cells and chemical hapten exposure (dated by TCRdb to the early 2020s). The receptor library was made with RACE. Sequenced on a NextSeq 500. The raw public data were reprocessed by TCRdb itself: fastp quality trimming at Q25, MiXCR clonotype calling, in-frame beta chains only. Every distinct CDR3 protein forms one entry, paired with its most common genes and DNA. The sample table contains 180,000 or so distinct CDR3 sequences; only one count was recorded for around 13% of them. The top ten hold 1.5% to 2% of the sample. The sample's time point label, in plain terms: patch test 1, 2 weeks after DPC sensitization. According to the study, the label for this sample's treatment or condition signals: therapeutic diphenylcyclopropenone sensitization with weekly scalp DPC. Sample: whole blood, taken in connection with sensitization to the hapten diphenylcyclopropenone (DPC). The receptor set was obtained from a woman aged 30 to 39 with alopecia areata. Some clones in this sample may be carry-over from other donors' samples.

Ten or more counts support this clonotype. V gene TRBV3-1 combines with J gene TRBJ2-7, with TRBD2 matching over 9 bases. The J segment lost 5 bases and the V segment lost 10 bases, leaving 15 bases of the junction unmatched. The CDR3 has 15 residues. Germline CDR1 LGHDT, CDR2 YNNKEL (reference sequence). CDR3 in DNA: TGTGCCACCTCTAGTAGCGGGAGAGGGGGCGACGAGCAGTACTTC. It is translated as CATSSSGRGGDEQYF.

The genes are TRBV5-1 and TRBJ2-2; D remains unclear. Trimming pared 7 bases from V and 7 bases from J, leaving 17 bases between. The CDR3 totals 14 residues. CDR1 and CDR2 from the germline V gene are SGHRS and YFSETQ. As DNA, the CDR3 is TGCGCCAGCTGCCTTCTCTCCACCGGCGGGGAGCTGTTTTTT. As protein: CASCLLSTGGELFF.

This clonotype was picked up many times. The rearrangement uses TRBV7-7 and TRBJ2-1; 13 bases map to TRBD2. V lost 5 bases, J lost 4 bases, and 8 bases stayed unmatched. In germline, CDR1 is SSHAT, CDR2 FNYEAQ (reference sequence). The CDR3 spans 17 residues. The CDR3 protein is CASSPLTSGGTYNEQFF. CDR3 DNA: TGTGCCAGCAGCCCCCTGACTAGCGGGGGGACATACAATGAGCAGTTCTTC.

This chain joins TRBV6-6 and TRBJ1-2; TRBD1 is a possible D gene (5 bases). V lost 5 bases to trimming and J lost 8 bases, with 18 bases between them. The CDR3 extends over 14 amino acids. CDR1 is MNHNY, CDR2 SVGAGI, per germline (reference sequence). The CDR3 spells CASSTQGGQMGYTF. DNA of the CDR3: TGTGCCAGCAGTACCCAGGGAGGGCAGATGGGCTACACCTTC.

This clonotype was seen a handful of times. This chain links TRBV7-2 with TRBJ1-1, with D maybe TRBD1 (5 bases). CDR3 length: 16 amino acids. Trimming removed 1 base from V and 0 bases from J, with 12 bases in between. The germline CDR1 and CDR2 sequences are SGHTA and FQGNSA. CDR3 in DNA: TGTGCCAGCAGCTTAGGCAGGGCCGGTGTGAACACTGAAGCTTTCTTT. Amino acids: CASSLGRAGVNTEAFF.

In its sample, this clonotype was seen many times. The gene calls are TRBV7-2 and TRBJ1-5; no reliable D call. V was shortened by 2 bases and J by 2 bases, with 4 bases between the two germline ends. Per the germline V gene, CDR1 is SGHTA and CDR2 is FQGNSA. The CDR3 loop spans 13 amino acids. Written as DNA, the CDR3 is TGTGCCAGCAGCTTAAGGGGCAATCAGCCCCAGCATTTT. Translated: CASSLRGNQPQHF.

In this sample, this clonotype turned up many times. This chain connects TRBV6-2 or TRBV6-3 to TRBJ2-3; 9 bases are a match to TRBD1. Germline V gene data show CDR1 as MNHEY and CDR2 as SVGEGT. CDR3 length: 15 residues. With 5 bases clipped from V and 6 bases from J, the junction kept 9 bases outside the gene matches. The CDR3 region is CASSPPPDRGDTQYF. CDR3 sequence (DNA): TGTGCCAGCAGTCCCCCCCCTGACAGGGGGGATACGCAGTATTTT.

This clonotype was seen a few times. The V gene is TRBV12-3 or TRBV12-4, the J gene TRBJ1-6, with TRBD1 matching 8 bases. The CDR3 has 16 amino acids. J was trimmed by 1 base and V by 7 bases; bases with no gene match: 6. The CDR3 loop is CASKRTGSSYNSPLHF. The CDR3 DNA is TGTGCCAGCAAACGGACAGGGAGTTCCTATAATTCACCCCTCCACTTT.

The J gene is TRBJ2-7, the V gene TRBV6-2 or TRBV6-3; TRBD2 might be the D (5 bases). The germline gives CDR1 MNHEY, CDR2 SVGEGT. Trimming removed 7 bases from V and 4 bases from J, with 11 bases in between. The CDR3 is 12 residues long. The CDR3 here is CASNNGNYEQYF. CDR3 DNA: TGTGCCAGCAATAACGGGAATTACGAGCAGTACTTC.

The chain carries TRBV14 and TRBJ1-4; no reliable D call. There are 15 residues in the CDR3. Trimming stripped 0 bases from V and 6 bases from J, with 11 bases between. In germline, CDR1 is SGHDN, CDR2 FVKESK. The CDR3 loop is CASSQDTPVYEKLFF. The CDR3 bases are TGTGCCAGCAGCCAAGACACCCCTGTCTATGAAAAACTGTTTTTT.

This clonotype was picked up a small number of times. The rearrangement uses TRBV7-2 and TRBJ2-6; 15 bases fit TRBD2. The germline gives CDR1 SGHTA, CDR2 FQGNSA. Unmatched junction bases numbered 4, after V lost 5 bases and J lost 2 bases. This CDR3 has 18 amino acids. CDR3 protein: CASSPGLAGGAGANVLTF. CDR3 sequence (DNA): TGTGCCAGCAGCCCGGGACTAGCGGGAGGAGCTGGGGCCAACGTCCTGACTTTC.

The gene calls are TRBV12-3 or TRBV12-4 and TRBJ1-5, with D unclear. Trimming pared 1 base from V and 0 bases from J, leaving 34 bases between. The CDR3 loop spans 24 amino acids. This CDR3 is CASSLGLHSPAGYWEPHSNQPQHF. The CDR3 bases are TGTGCCAGCAGTTTAGGACTTCATTCCCCGGCCGGTTACTGGGAGCCCCATAGCAATCAGCCCCAGCATTTT.

Ten or more counts support this clonotype. The chain carries TRBV7-9 and TRBJ2-6; D not resolved. The CDR3 is 14 amino acids. Per the germline V gene, CDR1 is SEHNR and CDR2 is FQNEAQ (reference sequence). V was shortened by 5 bases and J by 2 bases, with 7 bases between the two germline ends. CDR3 loop: CASSLEAGANVLTF. The CDR3 DNA sequence: TGTGCCAGCAGCCTAGAGGCTGGGGCCAACGTCCTGACTTTC.

This clonotype appeared many times. This chain uses TRBV29-1 with TRBJ1-5; D perhaps matches TRBD1 (6 bases). Trimming took off 4 bases at V and 5 bases at J, with 12 bases between the two ends. The CDR3 spans 13 residues. Germline lookup yields CDR1 SQVTM and CDR2 ANQGSEA. CDR3 in amino acids: CSVVWGPYQPQHF. The CDR3 coding sequence is TGCAGCGTTGTTTGGGGGCCTTATCAGCCCCAGCATTTT.

The chain has TRBV15 and TRBJ2-7, with D tentatively TRBD1 or TRBD2 (5 bases each). In germline, CDR1 is LNHNV, CDR2 YYDKDF (reference sequence). The CDR3 is made up of 13 amino acids. Trimming left V 4 bases short and J 7 bases short, with 14 bases between. CDR3 region: CATSIGTEREQYF. The CDR3 DNA is TGTGCCACCAGCATAGGGACGGAGAGGGAGCAGTACTTC.

The V gene is TRBV7-9, the J gene TRBJ2-3, with 8 positions matching TRBD2. CDR3 length: 14 amino acids. The junction had 5 bases not matched to a gene; V was cut back by 3 bases and J by 6 bases. CDR1 and CDR2 (germline): SEHNR, FQNEAQ (reference sequence). The CDR3 sequence is CASSFRTSFDTQYF. For the CDR3, the DNA is TGTGCCAGCAGCTTCCGGACTAGCTTCGATACGCAGTATTTT. Variable domain in full (rest from reference TRBV7-9 and TRBJ2-3): DTGVSQNPRHKITKRGQNVTFRCDPISEHNRLYWYRQTLGQGPEFLTYFQNEAQLEKSRLLSDRFSAERPKGSFSTLEIQRTEQGDSAMYLCASSFRTSFDTQYFGPGTRLTVL.

This clonotype appeared many times. V is TRBV28 and J is TRBJ1-2; tentative D call: TRBD1 (5 bases). Germline V gene sequence: CDR1 MDHEN, CDR2 SYDVKM. CDR3 length: 14 residues. V lost 7 bases to trimming and J lost 4 bases, with 16 bases between them. CDR3 in amino acids: CASTASSQAYGYTF. The CDR3 nucleotides read TGTGCCAGCACCGCTAGTTCACAGGCCTATGGCTACACCTTC.

This chain links TRBV6-5 with TRBJ2-2; D tentatively reads TRBD1 or TRBD2 (5 bases each). Germline V CDR1 and CDR2: MNHEY, SVGAGI. V was cut by 2 bases and J by 1 base, with 11 bases left in between. The CDR3 consists of 16 residues. In DNA, the CDR3 is TGTGCCAGCAGTTACCCTGGGGGTCGGAACACCGGGGAGCTGTTTTTT. This codes for CASSYPGGRNTGELFF.

V is TRBV7-9 and J is TRBJ1-5; D is unresolved. V lost 1 base and J 0 bases, leaving 7 bases between the germline ends. The CDR3 length is 15 residues. Germline lookup yields CDR1 SEHNR and CDR2 FQNEAQ (reference sequence). CDR3 DNA sequence: TGTGCCAGCAGCTTAGGGAGTTATAGCAATCAGCCCCAGCATTTT. Amino acids: CASSLGSYSNQPQHF.

This clonotype was recorded at least ten times. The rearrangement links TRBV29-1 to TRBJ2-5; the D is unclear. The V gene lost 7 bases and the J gene lost 5 bases, with 14 bases spanning the gap. This CDR3 comprises 12 residues. Germline lookup yields CDR1 SQVTM and CDR2 ANQGSEA. The CDR3 DNA sequence: TGCAGCGGCGGTATGGCGGTGGAGACCCAGTACTTC. Protein product: CSGGMAVETQYF. Supplemented by reference TRBV29-1 and TRBJ2-5, the full variable domain reads SAVISQKPSRDICQRGTSLTIQCQVDSQVTMMFWYRQQPGQSLTLIATANQGSEATYESGFVIDKFPISRPNLTFSTLTVSNMSPEDSSIYLCSGGMAVETQYFGPGTRLLVL.

V and J are TRBV20-1 and TRBJ1-2; D might be TRBD1 (6 bases). Germline CDR1 reads DFQATT; CDR2 reads SNEGSKA (reference sequence). Trimming took off 5 bases at V and 5 bases at J, with 18 bases between the two ends. The CDR3 runs to 14 residues. The CDR3 DNA follows: TGCAGTGCTCTTACAAACAGGGTTGAATATGGCTACACCTTC. It codes for CSALTNRVEYGYTF.

This clonotype was observed a few times. The V gene is TRBV18, the J gene TRBJ1-3; D gene ambiguous. The V and J ends lost 4 bases and 4 bases respectively, with 11 bases between them. This CDR3 comprises 14 residues. Germline-derived CDR1 and CDR2 are KGHSH and LQKENI. CDR3 nucleotide sequence: TGTGCCAGCTCACGCGAGGATACAGGAAACACCATATATTTT. Its translation: CASSREDTGNTIYF.